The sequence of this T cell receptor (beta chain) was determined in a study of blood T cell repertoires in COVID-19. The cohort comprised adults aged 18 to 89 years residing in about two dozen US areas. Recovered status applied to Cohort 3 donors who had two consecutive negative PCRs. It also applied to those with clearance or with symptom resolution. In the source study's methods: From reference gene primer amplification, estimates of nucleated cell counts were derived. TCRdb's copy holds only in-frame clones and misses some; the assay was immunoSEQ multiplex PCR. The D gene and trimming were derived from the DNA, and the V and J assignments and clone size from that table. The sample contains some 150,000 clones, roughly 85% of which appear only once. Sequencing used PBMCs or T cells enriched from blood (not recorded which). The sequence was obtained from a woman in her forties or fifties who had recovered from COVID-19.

The CDR3 sequence: CASSDSGGRTDTQYF. In DNA, the CDR3 is TGTGCCAGCAGCGACTCGGGGGGACGCACAGATACGCAGTATTTT. V usage is TRBV9 and J usage is TRBJ2-3, with 7 nucleotides matching TRBD2. The CDR3 sequence is 15 residues long. Germline V lookup: CDR1 SGDLS, CDR2 YYNGEE. The J segment lost 1 base and the V segment lost 3 bases, leaving 5 bases of the junction unmatched.